The clone carrying this TCR beta chain was seen only once. Its antigen is unidentified. This sample was taken from a study of shared clonotypes between healthy human individuals. Replicate PCRs from sorted subsets contained roughly 200 ng DNA, which is tens of thousands of T cell genomes. Per the original data handling: For the immunoSEQ data, sequences were junction-only without quality scores, so filtering differed. Using immunoSEQ multiplex PCR, the repertoire was profiled, and TCRdb retains in-frame clones only, with some absent. That table gives V, J and clone size, and the DNA gave D and trimming. The sample has about 2 million clones, about 95% seen once. With 1 base removed from V and 2 bases from J, the gap between germline ends came to 12 bases. This CDR3 is built from 15 residues. From germline, CDR1 is LGHNA and CDR2 YNFKEQ. Study-wide results and limits: A generally larger estimated richness was seen in naive subsets than in memory subsets.

Naive CD8 cells were CD45RO-negative, positively selected for CCR7, excluding terminally differentiated effector memory CD45RA+ cells. The specimen was naive CD8+ T cells sorted from blood. The sequence was collected from a man younger than 30 in good health. The J gene is TRBJ2-7, the V gene TRBV4-2; weak D call: TRBD2 (5 bases). The CDR3 DNA reads as TGTGCCAGCAGCCAAGGATACGGGAAACCCTACGAGCAGTACTTC. Translated, it gives CASSQGYGKPYEQYF.